This is a list of T cell receptor beta chains from one sample in a study of blood T cell repertoires in COVID-19. Generated by immunoSEQ multiplex PCR, the TCRdb table keeps only in-frame clones and is missing some. Among almost 95,000 clones listed, less than 75% were seen once. What was sequenced was peripheral blood. The receptors derive from a woman in her sixties or seventies in a cohort sampled during active or convalescent COVID-19. The CDR3 runs from the conserved cysteine through the conserved F or W. The D gene is left open where the match is weak. The size field is filled for only some rows; it gives once, few, many or a size class.

TRBJ2-5	TRBV2	TRBD1	few	CASSGTGGGETQYF	TGTGCCAGCAGTGGGACAGGGGGTGGGGAGACCCAGTACTTC
TRBJ1-1	TRBV5-1	.	.	CASSLVREPRAAFF	TGCGCCAGCAGCTTGGTTCGGGAACCCCGTGCAGCTTTCTTT
TRBJ1-2	TRBV10-3	.	.	CAASGGLFYGYTF	TGTGCCGCCTCGGGGGGCCTTTTCTATGGCTACACCTTC
TRBJ1-2	TRBV5-1	.	.	CASSLSTGIGGYTF	TGCGCCAGCAGCTTGAGTACAGGGATTGGAGGCTACACCTTC
TRBJ1-1	TRBV7-2	.	.	CASSSSRQNTEAFF	TGTGCCAGCAGCTCGTCTCGACAGAACACTGAAGCTTTCTTT
TRBJ2-3	TRBV9	.	.	CASSVAGGASDTQYF	TGTGCCAGCAGCGTAGCGGGGGGCGCCTCTGATACGCAGTATTTT
TRBJ2-5	TRBV7-2	.	few	CASSLVWGDQETQYF	TGTGCCAGCAGCTTAGTGTGGGGGGATCAAGAGACCCAGTACTTC
TRBJ1-1	TRBV6-5	.	.	CASSYSRIMNTEAFF	TGTGCCAGCAGTTACAGCAGGATCATGAACACTGAAGCTTTCTTT
TRBJ1-5	TRBV19	.	.	CASEGVVNQPQHF	TGTGCCAGTGAAGGGGTTGTCAATCAGCCCCAGCATTTT
TRBJ2-3	TRBV7-3	TRBD2	.	CASSKTSGRTDTQYF	TGTGCCAGCAGCAAGACTAGCGGGCGCACAGATACGCAGTATTTT
TRBJ2-5	TRBV2	.	few	CASRASPSRGETQYF	TGTGCCAGCAGGGCGTCTCCTTCGAGAGGGGAGACCCAGTACTTC
TRBJ2-3	TRBV5-1	TRBD1	.	CASSPPWGQGLDTQYF	TGCGCCAGCAGCCCCCCTTGGGGACAGGGCCTTGATACGCAGTATTTT
TRBJ2-5	TRBV7-3	.	few	CASSLGLRETQYF	TGTGCCAGCAGCTTAGGTCTGAGAGAGACCCAGTACTTC
TRBJ2-7	TRBV29-1	.	.	CSVEDGGDEQYF	TGCAGCGTTGAAGACGGAGGGGACGAGCAGTACTTC
TRBJ2-6	TRBV19	.	.	CASKTPGQGFVLTF	TGTGCCAGTAAAACCCCGGGACAAGGATTCGTCCTGACTTTC
TRBJ2-4	TRBV24-1	TRBD2	.	CATSDYGSGGKNIQYF	TGTGCCACCAGTGATTACGGTAGCGGGGGCAAAAACATTCAGTACTTC
TRBJ2-7	TRBV30	TRBD1	once	CAWKASWDSTYEQYF	TGTGCCTGGAAGGCTTCCTGGGACAGTACCTACGAGCAGTACTTC
TRBJ2-7	TRBV19	.	.	CASSMWTGVQGGEQYF	TGTGCCAGTAGTATGTGGACAGGAGTACAAGGGGGGGAGCAGTACTTC
TRBJ1-6	TRBV7-3	.	.	CASSLTGGSYNSPLHF	TGTGCCAGCAGCTTAACGGGGGGATCCTATAATTCACCCCTCCACTTT
TRBJ1-2	TRBV18	.	few	CASSPYRAGDNYGYTF	TGTGCCAGCTCACCATATAGGGCGGGGGACAACTATGGCTACACCTTC
TRBJ1-4	TRBV2	.	.	CASRTGEKLFF	TGTGCCAGCAGGACGGGTGAAAAACTGTTTTTT
TRBJ2-7	TRBV29-1	TRBD1	.	CSVKTGGDSYEQYF	TGCAGCGTTAAAACAGGGGGCGACTCCTACGAGCAGTACTTC
TRBJ1-4	TRBV25-1	.	many	CASSEFNSQKLFF	TGTGCCAGCAGTGAATTTAACAGCCAAAAACTGTTTTTT
TRBJ2-1	TRBV7-2	TRBD1	.	CASSPRQGNEQFF	TGTGCCAGCAGCCCGCGACAGGGGAATGAGCAGTTCTTC
TRBJ1-3	TRBV5-1	TRBD1	.	CASSLGGQSGNTIYF	TGCGCCAGCAGCTTGGGGGGACAGTCGGGAAACACCATATATTTT
TRBJ1-1	TRBV5-6	.	few	CASSFGGVMNTEAFF	TGTGCCAGCAGCTTCGGAGGCGTCATGAACACTGAAGCTTTCTTT
TRBJ2-1	TRBV7-9	TRBD1	.	CASSLRQGRLGHNEQFF	TGTGCCAGCAGCTTAAGACAGGGACGACTGGGGCACAATGAGCAGTTCTTC
TRBJ2-5	TRBV7-9	.	.	CASSTTGTGETQYF	TGTGCCAGCAGCACAACCGGGACTGGAGAGACCCAGTACTTC
TRBJ2-3	TRBV10-3	TRBD1	.	CAISDRQGSITDTQYF	TGTGCCATCAGTGACCGACAGGGATCCATCACAGATACGCAGTATTTT